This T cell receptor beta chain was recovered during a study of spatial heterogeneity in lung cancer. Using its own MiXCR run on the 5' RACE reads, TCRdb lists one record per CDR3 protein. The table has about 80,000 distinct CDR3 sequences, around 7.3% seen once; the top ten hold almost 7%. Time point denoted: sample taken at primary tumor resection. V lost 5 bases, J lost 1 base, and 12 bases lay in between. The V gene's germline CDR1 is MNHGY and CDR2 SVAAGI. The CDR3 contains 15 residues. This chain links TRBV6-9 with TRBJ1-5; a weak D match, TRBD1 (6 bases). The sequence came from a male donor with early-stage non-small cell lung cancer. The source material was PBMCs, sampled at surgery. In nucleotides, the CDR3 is TGTGCCAGCAGTCGATTCAGGGGAAGCAATCAGCCCCAGCATTTT. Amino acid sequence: CASSRFRGSNQPQHF.